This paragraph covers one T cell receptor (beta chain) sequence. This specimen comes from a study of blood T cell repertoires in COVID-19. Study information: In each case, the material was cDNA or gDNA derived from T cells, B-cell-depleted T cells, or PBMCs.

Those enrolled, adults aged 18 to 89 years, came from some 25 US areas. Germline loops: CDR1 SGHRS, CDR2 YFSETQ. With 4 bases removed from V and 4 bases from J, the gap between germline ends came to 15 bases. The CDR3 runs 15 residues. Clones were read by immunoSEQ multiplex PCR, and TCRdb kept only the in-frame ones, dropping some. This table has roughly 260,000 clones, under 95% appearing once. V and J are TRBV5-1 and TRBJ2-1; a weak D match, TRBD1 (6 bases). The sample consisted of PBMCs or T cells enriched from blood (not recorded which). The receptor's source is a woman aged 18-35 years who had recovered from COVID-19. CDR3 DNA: TGCGCCAGCAGCCCACAGGGAGAGGGATACAATGAGCAGTTCTTC. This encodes CASSPQGEGYNEQFF.